The next 18 T cell receptor beta chains were all read from a single sample in a study of beta chain features in type 1 diabetes. The isolated RNA, all of it, was reverse transcribed, so expressed TCRB transcripts were what got sequenced. Assay: immunoSEQ multiplex PCR; the TCRdb copy retains only in-frame clones and omits some. The top ten clones hold about 6.6% of a sample with 250,000 to 350,000 clones, 14% of them seen once. The material sequenced was central memory CD4+ T cells from blood. The receptors originated from a man in his thirties or forties in good health.

This clone has only a few counts. The J gene is TRBJ2-2, the V gene TRBV27; 10 bases align to TRBD1. This CDR3 has 14 amino acids. In germline, CDR1 is MNHEY, CDR2 SMNVEV (reference sequence). Unmatched junction bases numbered 4, after V lost 6 bases and J lost 6 bases. CDR3 protein: CASRTGGGAGELFF. CDR3 nucleotide sequence: TGTGCCAGCAGGACAGGGGGCGGGGCCGGGGAGCTGTTTTTT.

The table lists this clone with a few counts. V gene TRBV28 combines with J gene TRBJ1-2; D is unclear. V was clipped by 2 bases and J by 4 bases, with 11 bases between them. Germline CDR1 MDHEN, CDR2 SYDVKM. CDR3 length: 14 amino acids. The DNA for the CDR3 is TGTGCCAGCAGTTTAGGTCTCGGTGGCTATGGCTACACCTTC. This encodes CASSLGLGGYGYTF.

The genes are TRBV7-9 and TRBJ1-6; the D gene is possibly TRBD1 (6 bases). V was clipped by 5 bases and J by 11 bases, with 19 bases between them. In germline, CDR1 is SEHNR, CDR2 FQNEAQ (reference sequence). This CDR3 region has 15 residues. CDR3 loop: CASSHTGATRPPLHF. CDR3 DNA sequence: TGTGCCAGCAGCCATACGGGGGCCACCCGTCCACCCCTCCACTTT. The whole variable domain, filled in from reference TRBV7-9 and TRBJ1-6, reads DTGVSQNPRHKITKRGQNVTFRCDPISEHNRLYWYRQTLGQGPEFLTYFQNEAQLEKSRLLSDRFSAERPKGSFSTLEIQRTEQGDSAMYLCASSHTGATRPPLHFGNGTRLTVT.

This sequence joins TRBV9 and TRBJ2-5; TRBD1 agrees at 12 bases. Germline V gene lookup returns CDR1 SGDLS and CDR2 YYNGEE. The CDR3 consists of 15 residues. Germline trimming cut 2 bases from V and 5 bases from J; bases unmatched to any gene: 4. CDR3 in amino acids: CASSVRDRGLETQYF. The CDR3 region has the DNA TGTGCCAGCAGCGTCAGGGACAGGGGGCTGGAGACCCAGTACTTC.

This clone was counted many times. The gene calls are TRBV15 and TRBJ1-5; 8 bases match TRBD1. Germline CDR1 LNHNV, CDR2 YYDKDF (reference sequence). The CDR3 contains 16 residues. V was clipped by 0 bases and J by 4 bases; unmatched bases: 5. CDR3 in amino acids: CATSRDDRGGNQPQHF. As DNA, the CDR3 is TGTGCCACCAGCAGAGATGACAGGGGAGGGAATCAGCCCCAGCATTTT.

This chain uses TRBV20-1 with TRBJ2-3, with D hard to call. CDR1 and CDR2 from the germline V gene are DFQATT and SNEGSKA (reference sequence). V was trimmed by 1 base and J by 7 bases, leaving 6 bases between them. The CDR3 runs 11 residues. The CDR3 region is CSARVRHTQYF. The DNA of the CDR3 is TGCAGTGCTAGAGTCAGGCATACGCAGTATTTT.

This clone has just a few counts. The rearrangement uses TRBV4-3 and TRBJ1-4; D unclear. The CDR3 is 15 residues long. Germline assignment: CDR1 LGHNA and CDR2 YSLEER. The V end was cut by 0 bases, the J end by 7 bases, with 12 bases between. The CDR3 sequence: CASSQEPGRFEKLFF. CDR3 nucleotides: TGCGCCAGCAGCCAAGAACCGGGGAGGTTTGAAAAACTGTTTTTT.

The chain uses TRBV11-2 and TRBJ2-7, with 8 bases lining up with TRBD2. CDR1 and CDR2 (germline): SGHAT, FQNNGV. J lost 2 bases, V lost 5 bases, and 8 bases had no gene match. This CDR3 has 15 residues. Written as DNA, the CDR3 is TGTGCCAGCAGCCCAACCGGGGGGGCCACCTACGAGCAGTACTTC. Encoded protein: CASSPTGGATYEQYF.

This rearrangement joins TRBV6-1 to TRBJ2-7, with D unresolved. Germline CDR1 is MNHNS and CDR2 is SASEGT. CDR3 length equals 14 residues. The germline V and J ends were trimmed by 5 bases and 0 bases, with 11 bases remaining between them. CDR3 sequence: CASSPRSSSYEQYF. Here the CDR3 DNA reads TGTGCCAGCAGTCCACGCTCGTCCTCCTACGAGCAGTACTTC.

The chain employs TRBV11-2 and TRBJ2-1; 12 bases are shared with TRBD2. There are 16 residues in the CDR3. J gave up 8 bases and V 0 bases, and 5 bases lay outside the gene matches. In germline, CDR1 is SGHAT, CDR2 FQNNGV. DNA for the CDR3: TGTGCCAGCAGCTTAGATGAACTAGCGGGAGGTTATGAGCAGTTCTTC. It is translated as CASSLDELAGGYEQFF.

This clone was seen many times. The gene calls are TRBV19 and TRBJ2-1; D possibly corresponds to TRBD2 (6 bases). V gave up 5 bases and J gave up 4 bases, with 15 bases separating them. Germline V CDR1 and CDR2: LNHDA, SQIVND (reference sequence). The CDR3 runs 15 residues. The CDR3 protein is CASSSGLSRYNEQFF. The CDR3 DNA follows: TGTGCCAGTAGTTCGGGACTGTCCCGGTACAATGAGCAGTTCTTC.

This clone was detected a few times. This chain joins TRBV6-7 and TRBJ2-4, with a weak D call TRBD2 (5 bases). TRBV6-7 qualifies as an ORF whose function is uncertain. CDR3 size: 13 residues. Deletions cut 11 bases from V and 0 bases from J, with 11 bases between. The chain's CDR3 is CAQRRLAKNIQYF. The CDR3 DNA follows: TGTGCCCAGAGGAGGTTAGCCAAAAACATTCAGTACTTC.

Here the CDR3 DNA reads TGTGCCAGCGGAACTACAGGGGACTCCTACGAGCAGTACTTC. Amino acids: CASGTTGDSYEQYF. The V gene is TRBV25-1, the J gene TRBJ2-7; TRBD1 agrees at 7 bases. V gave up 8 bases and J gave up 0 bases; unmatched junction bases: 7. CDR3 size: 14 residues. Germline V gene sequence: CDR1 MGHDK, CDR2 SYGVNS.

J is TRBJ1-1 and V is TRBV29-1, with D maybe TRBD1 (5 bases). The V and J ends lost 7 bases and 1 base respectively, with 16 bases between them. Germline V gene sequence: CDR1 SQVTM, CDR2 ANQGSEA. This CDR3 has 14 amino acids. CDR3 bases: TGCAGCGGTCATAGGGGCGGAGGGAACACTGAAGCTTTCTTT. Protein product: CSGHRGGGNTEAFF.

There are a few counts of this clone. V usage is TRBV2 and J usage is TRBJ1-5; D is perhaps TRBD1 (5 bases). In germline, CDR1 is SNHLY, CDR2 FYNNEI. V lost 3 bases to trimming and J lost 4 bases, with 7 bases between them. The CDR3 is 13 residues long. The CDR3 loop is CASSDWGNQPQHF. The CDR3 region has the DNA TGTGCCAGCAGTGATTGGGGGAATCAGCCCCAGCATTTT. The whole variable domain, filled in from reference TRBV2 and TRBJ1-5, reads EPEVTQTPSHQVTQMGQEVILRCVPISNHLYFYWYRQILGQKVEFLVSFYNNEISEKSEIFDDQFSVERPDGSNFTLKIRSTKLEDSAMYFCASSDWGNQPQHFGDGTRLSIL.

J is TRBJ2-1 and V is TRBV27; TRBD2 matches 10 bases. CDR1 is MNHEY, CDR2 SMNVEV, per germline (reference sequence). The junction had 8 bases not matched to a gene; V was cut back by 7 bases and J by 2 bases. The CDR3 loop spans 16 amino acids. CDR3 nucleotides: TGTGCCAGCACCCAATCAAGCGGGAGGGCCTACAATGAGCAGTTCTTC. This codes for CASTQSSGRAYNEQFF.

The rearrangement joins TRBV6-5 to TRBJ2-1, with no clear D. V dropped 6 bases and J dropped 7 bases, with 13 bases sitting between them. Germline V gene sequence: CDR1 MNHEY, CDR2 SVGAGI. The CDR3 has 13 residues. The CDR3 DNA follows: TGTGCCAGCAGCTCCCGGAGAGGTAATGAGCAGTTCTTC. It is translated as CASSSRRGNEQFF.

In this sample, this clone turned up a few times. The chain links TRBV5-5 to TRBJ2-7; D is possibly TRBD1 or TRBD2 (5 bases each). The CDR3 runs 15 residues. Germline values: CDR1 SGHKS, CDR2 YYEKEE (reference sequence). The V gene lost 0 bases and the J gene lost 3 bases, with 13 bases spanning the gap. Here the CDR3 reads CASSLEPGRNYEQYV. The CDR3 nucleotides read TGTGCCAGCAGCTTGGAACCGGGACGGAACTACGAGCAGTACGTC.